This entry features one T cell receptor beta chain sequence. What antigen it recognizes has not been identified. The sample holds no much larger clone one base away, and base qualities are not on file. This entry comes from a study of blood T cell repertoires in COVID-19 (TCRdb year 2020). Turning to the overall study: Samples covering the acute and convalescent phases of COVID-19 were provided by collaborators in the United States, Italy and Spain. The prospective study material was composed of cDNA or gDNA derived from T cells, B-cell-depleted T cells, or PBMCs. Subjects who had been exposed to COVID-19, were actively infected with it, or had recovered from it provided the deeply sampled blood TCRbeta repertoires that made up the dataset. The repertoires were released in a freely available public database intended as a resource for research on the immune response to SARS-CoV-2. The samples were drawn from two sources: the first 160 participants of the ongoing ImmuneRACE study, and 1,200 or so subjects contributed by 6 global collaborators. Nearly every sample came with metadata listing a de-identified subject ID, COVID-19 status, age in years and sex. Where HLA class I and class II types were available, the types were taken from metadata supplied by the sample provider, not from assay-based typing.

Results and caveats for the whole study, not just this receptor: The amount of clinical and demographic metadata varied by source and participant and was provided uncurated.

The collaborating institutions used their own protocols to collect whole blood in K2EDTA tubes. For TCRbeta analysis, collaborators shipped samples in one of three forms: frozen whole blood, isolated PBMCs, or DNA extracted from either of those sample types. The immunoSEQ Assay, a bias-controlled multiplex PCR, was used to amplify TCRbeta CDR3 regions from genomic DNA. Per the authors' processing: Within the assay, amplification of reference gene primers was used to estimate how many nucleated cells each sample contained. Sequence reads were collapsed and filtered to measure the absolute abundance of every unique TCRbeta CDR3 rearrangement. For each sample, productive Simpson clonality was calculated as the square root of Simpson's diversity index across productive rearrangements. TCRdb took this table from immuneACCESS and kept in-frame rearrangements with V and J called. Such tables lack part of the clones; where checked against another copy, unresolved V genes explain under half of the gap, and the rest is unexplained. V and J calls and clone size follow that table, whereas D and trimming were derived from the DNA. The sample records roughly 250,000 clones, around 85% of which are singletons. Jointly, the top ten make up roughly 4% of the sample.

The CDR3 runs 15 amino acids, cysteine and phenylalanine included. Left in the record is the CDR3 DNA by itself, 45 bases read in frame from the first base. CDR1 LGHDT and CDR2 YNNKEL are derived from the germline V gene (reference sequence). Trimming at the junction amounts to 0 bases on V and 8 bases on J, and the germline ends lie 14 bases apart. Here the chain combines TRBV3-1 (or the pseudogene TRBV3-2) and TRBJ2-4; perhaps TRBD2 is the D gene, with 5 bases matching. Sequenced material: peripheral blood. The receptor's source is a woman aged 40 to 50 with active or convalescent COVID-19. The CDR3 loop reads CASSQDSGNRDIQYF. The sequenced DNA: TGTGCCAGCAGCCAAGACTCGGGGAATCGGGACATTCAGTACTTC.